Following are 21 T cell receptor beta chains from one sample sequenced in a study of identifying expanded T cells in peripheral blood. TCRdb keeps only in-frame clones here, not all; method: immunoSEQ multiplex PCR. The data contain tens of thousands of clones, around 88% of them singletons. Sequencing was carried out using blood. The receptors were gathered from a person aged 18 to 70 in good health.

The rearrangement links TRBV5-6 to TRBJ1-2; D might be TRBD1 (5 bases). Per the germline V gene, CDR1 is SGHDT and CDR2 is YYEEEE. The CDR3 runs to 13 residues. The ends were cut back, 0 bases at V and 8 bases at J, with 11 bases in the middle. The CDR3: CASSLDQGWGYTF. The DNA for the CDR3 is TGTGCCAGCAGCTTGGATCAGGGTTGGGGCTACACCTTC.

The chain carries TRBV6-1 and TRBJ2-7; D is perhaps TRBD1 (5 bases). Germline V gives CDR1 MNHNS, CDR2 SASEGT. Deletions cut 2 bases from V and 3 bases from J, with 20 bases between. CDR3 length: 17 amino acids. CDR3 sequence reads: CASSEITLEGVDYEQYF. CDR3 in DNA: TGTGCCAGCAGTGAAATAACCTTGGAAGGGGTAGACTACGAGCAGTACTTC.

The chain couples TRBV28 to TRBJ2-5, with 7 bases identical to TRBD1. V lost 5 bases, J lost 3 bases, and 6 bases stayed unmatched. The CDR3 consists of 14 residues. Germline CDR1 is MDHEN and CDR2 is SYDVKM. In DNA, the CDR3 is TGTGCCAGCAGTAAGGGACAGAGAGAAGAGACCCAGTACTTC. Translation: CASSKGQREETQYF.

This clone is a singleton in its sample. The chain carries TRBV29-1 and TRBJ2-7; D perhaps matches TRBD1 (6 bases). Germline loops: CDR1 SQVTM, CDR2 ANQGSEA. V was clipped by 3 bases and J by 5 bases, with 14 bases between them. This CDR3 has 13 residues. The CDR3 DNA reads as TGCAGCGTTGATACAGGGCTAAGAGACGAGCAGTACTTC. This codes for CSVDTGLRDEQYF.

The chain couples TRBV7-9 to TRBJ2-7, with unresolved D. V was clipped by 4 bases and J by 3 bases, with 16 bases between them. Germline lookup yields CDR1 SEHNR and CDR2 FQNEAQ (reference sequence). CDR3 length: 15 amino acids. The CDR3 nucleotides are TGTGCCAGCAGCTCCTCCATGACGACGTACTACGAGCAGTACTTC. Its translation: CASSSSMTTYYEQYF. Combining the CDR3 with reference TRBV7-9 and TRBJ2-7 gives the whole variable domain DTGVSQNPRHKITKRGQNVTFRCDPISEHNRLYWYRQTLGQGPEFLTYFQNEAQLEKSRLLSDRFSAERPKGSFSTLEIQRTEQGDSAMYLCASSSSMTTYYEQYFGPGTRLTVT.

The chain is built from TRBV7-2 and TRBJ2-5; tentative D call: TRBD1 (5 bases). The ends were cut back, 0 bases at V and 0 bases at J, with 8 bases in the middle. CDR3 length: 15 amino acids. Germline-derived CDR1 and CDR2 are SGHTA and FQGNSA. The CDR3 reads CASSLAGQYQETQYF. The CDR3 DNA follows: TGTGCCAGCAGCTTAGCGGGGCAGTACCAAGAGACCCAGTACTTC.

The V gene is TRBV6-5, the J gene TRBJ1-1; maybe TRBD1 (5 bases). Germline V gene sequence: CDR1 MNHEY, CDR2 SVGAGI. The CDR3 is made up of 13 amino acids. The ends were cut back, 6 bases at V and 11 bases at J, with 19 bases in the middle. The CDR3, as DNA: TGTGCCAGCAGGTCGGGGACGTGGGCTACGGCTTTCTTT. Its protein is CASRSGTWATAFF.

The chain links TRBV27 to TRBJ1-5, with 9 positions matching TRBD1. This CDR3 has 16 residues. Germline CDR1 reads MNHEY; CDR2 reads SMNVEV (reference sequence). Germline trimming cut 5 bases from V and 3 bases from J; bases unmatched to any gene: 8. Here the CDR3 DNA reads TGTGCCAGCAGTCGCCGCGGGACAGGGATCAATCAGCCCCAGCATTTT. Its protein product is CASSRRGTGINQPQHF.

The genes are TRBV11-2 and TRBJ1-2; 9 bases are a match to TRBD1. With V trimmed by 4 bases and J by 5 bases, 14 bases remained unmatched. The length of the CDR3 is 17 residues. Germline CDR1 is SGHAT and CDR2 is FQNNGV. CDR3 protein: CASSSYRTGDRGYGYTF. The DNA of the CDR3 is TGTGCCAGCAGCTCCTATCGGACAGGGGACCGCGGGTATGGCTACACCTTC.

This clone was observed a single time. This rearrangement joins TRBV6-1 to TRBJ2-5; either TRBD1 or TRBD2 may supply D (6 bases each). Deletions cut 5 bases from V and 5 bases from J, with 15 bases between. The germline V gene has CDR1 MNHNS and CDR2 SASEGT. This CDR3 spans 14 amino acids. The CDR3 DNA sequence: TGTGCCAGCAGTAGACGTCGAGGGGGGGAGACCCAGTACTTC. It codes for CASSRRRGGETQYF.

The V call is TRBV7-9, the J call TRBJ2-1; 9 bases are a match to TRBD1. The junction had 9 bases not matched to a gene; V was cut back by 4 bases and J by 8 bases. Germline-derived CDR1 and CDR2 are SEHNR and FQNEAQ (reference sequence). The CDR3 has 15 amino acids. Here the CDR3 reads CASSYRDRAQDEQFF. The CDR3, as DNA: TGTGCCAGCAGCTACCGGGACAGGGCCCAAGATGAGCAGTTCTTC.

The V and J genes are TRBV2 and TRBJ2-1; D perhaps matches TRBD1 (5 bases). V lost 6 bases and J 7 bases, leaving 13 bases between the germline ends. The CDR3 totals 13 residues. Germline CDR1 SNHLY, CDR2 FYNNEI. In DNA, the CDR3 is TGTGCCAGCAGGGCAGGGCGGCTGAATGAGCAGTTCTTC. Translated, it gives CASRAGRLNEQFF.

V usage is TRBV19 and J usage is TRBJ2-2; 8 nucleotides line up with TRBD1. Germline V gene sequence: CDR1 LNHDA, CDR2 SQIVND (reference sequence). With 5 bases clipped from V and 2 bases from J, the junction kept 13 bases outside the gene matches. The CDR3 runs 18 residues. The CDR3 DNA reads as TGTGCCAGTAGTCTCCTCGGGACAGGTGGGGTCAACACCGGGGAGCTGTTTTTT. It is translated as CASSLLGTGGVNTGELFF.

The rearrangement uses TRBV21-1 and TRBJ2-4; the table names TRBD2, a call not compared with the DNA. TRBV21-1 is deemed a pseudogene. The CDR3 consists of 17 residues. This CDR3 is CASSKSQGGWCKNIQYF. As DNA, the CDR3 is TGTGCCAGCAGCAAATCTCAGGGAGGGTGGTGTAAAAACATTCAGTACTTC.

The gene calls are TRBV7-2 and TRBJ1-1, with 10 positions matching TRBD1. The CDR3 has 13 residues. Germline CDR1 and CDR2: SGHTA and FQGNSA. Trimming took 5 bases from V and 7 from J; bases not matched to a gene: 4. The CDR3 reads CASSQGQGREAFF. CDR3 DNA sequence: TGTGCCAGCAGCCAGGGACAGGGGCGTGAAGCTTTCTTT.

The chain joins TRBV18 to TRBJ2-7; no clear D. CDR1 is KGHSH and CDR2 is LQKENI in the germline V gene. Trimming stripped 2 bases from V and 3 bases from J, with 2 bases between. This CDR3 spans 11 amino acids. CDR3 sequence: CASSPNYEQYF. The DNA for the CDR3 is TGTGCCAGCTCACCAAACTACGAGCAGTACTTC.

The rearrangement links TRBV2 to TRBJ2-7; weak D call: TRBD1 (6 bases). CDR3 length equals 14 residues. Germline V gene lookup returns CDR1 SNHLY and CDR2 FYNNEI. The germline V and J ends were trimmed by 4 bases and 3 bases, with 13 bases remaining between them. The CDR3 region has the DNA TGTGCCAGCAGTGCGGGACACAGAATCTACGAGCAGTACTTC. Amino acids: CASSAGHRIYEQYF.

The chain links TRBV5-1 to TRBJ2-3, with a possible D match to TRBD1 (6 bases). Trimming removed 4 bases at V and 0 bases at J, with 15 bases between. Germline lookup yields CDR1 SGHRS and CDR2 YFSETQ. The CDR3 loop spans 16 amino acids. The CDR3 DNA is TGCGCCAGCAGCCTTGGGGGCACACTTAGCACAGATACGCAGTATTTT. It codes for CASSLGGTLSTDTQYF.

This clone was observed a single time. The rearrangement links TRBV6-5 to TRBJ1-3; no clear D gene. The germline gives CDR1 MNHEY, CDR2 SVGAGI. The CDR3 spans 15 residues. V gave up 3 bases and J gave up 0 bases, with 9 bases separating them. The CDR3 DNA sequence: TGTGCCAGCAGTTATAACCGATTCTCTGGAAACACCATATATTTT. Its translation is CASSYNRFSGNTIYF.

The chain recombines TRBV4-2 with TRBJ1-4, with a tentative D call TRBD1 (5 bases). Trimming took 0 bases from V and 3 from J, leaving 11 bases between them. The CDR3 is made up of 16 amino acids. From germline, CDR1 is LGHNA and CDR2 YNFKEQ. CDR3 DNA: TGTGCCAGCAGCCAAGATCAAGGGGAAGCTAATGAAAAACTGTTTTTT. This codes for CASSQDQGEANEKLFF.

The CDR3 loop reads CASSLPQSYNTGELFF. DNA for the CDR3: TGTGCCAGCAGTTTACCCCAAAGCTATAACACCGGGGAGCTGTTTTTT. V usage is TRBV28 and J usage is TRBJ2-2; D gene uncertain. CDR1 MDHEN and CDR2 SYDVKM come from the germline V gene. V lost 2 bases, J lost 2 bases, and 12 bases lay in between. CDR3 size: 16 residues.